One T cell receptor beta chain is described in this entry. Its antigen has not been determined. Base qualities were left out, and no much larger clone turns up one base away. Graves' hyperthyroidism was defined as stable when no progression to ophthalmopathy occurred over 18 months of follow-up. Hyperthyroidism patients were newly diagnosed, had a disease duration of under 2 months, and were aged 18 to 65 years. Exclusion was applied to patients with uncontrolled infections, other autoimmune diseases, pregnancy or lactation. Diagnoses were based on clinical symptoms, serum thyroxine and TRAb, thyroid ultrasound and orbital computed tomography. PBMCs were separated from 10 ml of fresh peripheral blood using Ficoll-Paque density gradient centrifugation. Total RNA was extracted using Trizol reagent, and RNA quality was assessed on an Agilent 2100 Bioanalyzer. This sample is drawn from a study of T cells in Graves' hyperthyroidism and ophthalmopathy (dated by TCRdb to the late 2010s). Study-wide context: Peripheral blood samples were taken at the time of initial diagnosis, prior to any treatment. The approximately 97 discovery patients were randomly divided into training and test sets at a 7:3 ratio. TCR V-J signatures able to tell the groups apart were searched for in a discovery cohort of around 95 patients, of whom approximately 40 had Graves' ophthalmopathy and around 56 had stable Graves' hyperthyroidism. Prospective prediction of ophthalmopathy was tested in an independent validation cohort consisting of fewer than 20 hyperthyroidism patients and 15 or so patients who later progressed to ophthalmopathy. Thyroid tissue and blood T-cell repertoires from more than 5 Graves' hyperthyroidism patients were also compared in the study. According to the paper, TCR Vbeta CDR3 sequencing was carried out on 120 to 150 peripheral blood samples, which came from fewer than 50 ophthalmopathy, around 74 hyperthyroidism and roughly 17 progressor patients. After sampling, hyperthyroidism patients received methimazole starting at 30 mg daily, and ophthalmopathy patients received high-dose intravenous methylprednisolone. General conclusions and limits of the study: Most expanded thyroid clonotypes (frequency above 0.001) were also detected in blood, a finding suggesting that blood repertoires may reflect thyroid immune responses. Ophthalmopathy was separated from stable hyperthyroidism by a 13 V-J signature model, with approximately 85% sensitivity and roughly 84% specificity obtained in cross-validation and 80%/75% obtained in testing. In validation, progression to ophthalmopathy was predicted by the model with about 70% sensitivity and 72.22% specificity, a median of about 6 months before onset. Sample size was not statistically predetermined, and blinding of investigators to group allocation was not performed.

The TCR beta CDR3 regions were amplified from RNA transcripts. For the first round of RT-PCR on the TCR CDR3, the HTBI primer set was used together with the Qiagen OneStep RT-PCR kit. The libraries were constructed in a second round of multiplex PCR and then size-selected and purified. Libraries were sequenced paired-end with 100 bp reads on an Illumina HiSeq2000. In the original analysis: SOAPnuke was used to process the raw data, removing reads that contained adapters or uncalled bases, had a mean Phred below 15, or lacked an exact match to the constant primer or identifier. High-quality paired reads were merged using COPE v1.2.5, and each unique nucleotide sequence was defined as a clonotype. MiTCR v1.1 was used to align the clonotypes against IMGT TRBV, TRBD and TRBJ reference segments. The analysis included only V-J combinations with a frequency above 0.0001, which together covered 99% to 99.2% of the repertoires. The TCS score was defined as F50 (clonal expansion) divided by E x V (chaos), with BLOSUM62-based TCRdist calculated between CDR3 peptides within each V-J. Welch's t-statistics and random forest reduced some 510 V-J features to around 14, which were used in a naive Bayes classifier (R e1071). TCRdb took the public reads, trimmed them with fastp at Q25, ran MiXCR for clone calling and kept in-frame beta chains. Identical CDR3 protein sequences are pooled into one entry, listed with their most common genes and DNA. In this record, the V and J calls reflect TCRdb's handling and not the investigators' own analysis. The sample yields roughly 180,000 distinct CDR3 sequences; 17% were counted once. Around 27% of the sample is taken by the ten largest.

In the germline V gene (reference sequence), CDR1 corresponds to LNHDA and CDR2 to SQIVND. The CDR3 measures 15 amino acids from cysteine to phenylalanine. The kept DNA is CDR3 alone, 45 bases in frame from the first base. The V end loses 0 bases and the J end loses 9 bases, and a stretch of 15 bases separates them. The sequence came from a woman between 45 and 65 years old with Graves' hyperthyroidism. Material: blood. This chain joins TRBV19 to TRBJ2-1, with TRBD2 as a weak D call on 6 bases. Read as DNA, the sequence is TGTGCCAGTAGTATAGATCGTGCGGGGCCGGCTGAGCAGTTCTTC. It codes for CASSIDRAGPAEQFF.